The 26 T cell receptor beta chains listed next were all sequenced from one sample in a study of blood T cell repertoires in COVID-19. Clones were sequenced by immunoSEQ multiplex PCR, and TCRdb holds only the in-frame ones, with some missing. The sample carries 200,000 to 250,000 clones, nearly 90% recorded once. The sample was PBMCs or T cells enriched from blood (not recorded which). The receptors originated from a man aged 30 to 39 who had been exposed to COVID-19.

The J gene is TRBJ2-1, the V gene TRBV27; 7 nucleotides agree with TRBD2. The germline gives CDR1 MNHEY, CDR2 SMNVEV (reference sequence). The trim removed 2 bases at V and 4 bases at J, leaving 8 bases unmatched. This CDR3 region has 16 residues. CDR3 DNA: TGTGCCAGCAGTTTAGGATCAGCGGGGCTGTACAATGAGCAGTTCTTC. It yields the protein CASSLGSAGLYNEQFF.

CDR3: CASSLLLGGRSNSPLHF. Written as DNA, the CDR3 is TGTGCCAGCAGTTTATTATTAGGGGGTCGGTCTAATTCACCCCTCCACTTT. The rearrangement joins TRBV27 to TRBJ1-6; D possibly corresponds to TRBD1 (6 bases). With 1 base removed from V and 6 bases from J, the gap between germline ends came to 16 bases. CDR3 length: 17 amino acids. Germline V gene lookup returns CDR1 MNHEY and CDR2 SMNVEV (reference sequence).

The V gene is TRBV10-1, the J gene TRBJ2-3, with 10 nucleotides matching TRBD1. CDR1 is WNHNN and CDR2 is SYGVQD in the germline V gene (reference sequence). The length of the CDR3 is 18 residues. J lost 3 bases, V lost 0 bases, and 9 bases had no gene match. In nucleotides, the CDR3 is TGCGCCAGCAGTGAGTCAGACAGGGGGCCCGGCGGGACAGATACGCAGTATTTT. It encodes CASSESDRGPGGTDTQYF.

The chain is built from TRBV2 and TRBJ1-2, with D possibly being TRBD1 (5 bases). This CDR3 contains 14 residues. Trimming took 7 bases from V and 3 from J, leaving 15 bases between them. From germline, CDR1 is SNHLY and CDR2 FYNNEI. CDR3 nucleotides: TGTGCCAGCATCCTTGAAGGGGCGGACTATGGCTACACCTTC. Encoded protein: CASILEGADYGYTF.

V gene TRBV27 combines with J gene TRBJ2-3; TRBD2 might be the D (7 bases). Germline CDR1 MNHEY, CDR2 SMNVEV (reference sequence). With 4 bases removed from V and 4 bases from J, the gap between germline ends came to 21 bases. The CDR3 totals 17 residues. The DNA of the CDR3 is TGTGCCAGCAGTTCCCCGCTGCCGGGGGGCCAAGCAGATACGCAGTATTTT. Encoded protein: CASSSPLPGGQADTQYF.

J is TRBJ2-1 and V is TRBV10-2; weak D call: TRBD2 (5 bases). Between the trimmed V and J ends, which lost 6 bases and 1 base, there was a span of 28 bases. Germline V lookup: CDR1 WSHSY, CDR2 SAAADI. The CDR3 spans 20 residues. The chain's CDR3 is CASSGEEKKRPSLSYNEQFF. As DNA, the CDR3 is TGCGCCAGCAGCGGGGAAGAAAAGAAACGCCCCAGTTTATCCTACAATGAGCAGTTCTTC.

This clone has a handful of counts. This sequence joins TRBV7-9 and TRBJ1-1, with 9 positions matching TRBD1. The germline V gene encodes CDR1 SEHNR and CDR2 FQNEAQ (reference sequence). The CDR3 is 14 residues long. V was clipped by 6 bases and J by 3 bases; unmatched bases: 5. The CDR3 is CASRRDRGDTEAFF. The CDR3 DNA is TGTGCCAGCAGGCGAGACAGGGGGGACACTGAAGCTTTCTTT. Using reference TRBV7-9 and TRBJ1-1 for the parts outside the CDR3, the full variable domain is DTGVSQNPRHKITKRGQNVTFRCDPISEHNRLYWYRQTLGQGPEFLTYFQNEAQLEKSRLLSDRFSAERPKGSFSTLEIQRTEQGDSAMYLCASRRDRGDTEAFFGQGTRLTVV.

The chain employs TRBV6-2 or TRBV6-3 and TRBJ2-4, with D maybe TRBD2 (6 bases). The CDR3 has 18 amino acids. V was pared by 4 bases and J by 0 bases, with 19 bases between. Germline CDR1 MNHEY, CDR2 SVGEGT. The DNA of the CDR3 is TGTGCCAGCAGTTGGGACTCTTACCCCACACTAGCCAAAAACATTCAGTACTTC. This codes for CASSWDSYPTLAKNIQYF.

J is TRBJ2-7 and V is TRBV5-4, with TRBD2 identical over 11 bases. CDR1 and CDR2 (germline): SGHNT, YYREEE (reference sequence). The CDR3 runs to 15 residues. J lost 2 bases, V lost 5 bases, and 6 bases had no gene match. CDR3 sequence reads: CASRAGTSGAYEQYF. Written as DNA, the CDR3 is TGTGCCAGCAGGGCCGGGACTAGCGGAGCCTACGAGCAGTACTTC.

This clone appeared once. The chain links TRBV10-3 to TRBJ2-4, with 8 bases lining up with TRBD2. Germline CDR1 ENHRY, CDR2 SYGVKD. CDR3 length equals 16 residues. J gave up 0 bases and V 3 bases, and 4 bases lay outside the gene matches. The CDR3 DNA sequence: TGTGCCATCAGTGAAGGTAGCGGGGTAGCCAAAAACATTCAGTACTTC. As protein: CAISEGSGVAKNIQYF.

This chain links TRBV24-1 with TRBJ1-3; 7 bases map to TRBD1. This CDR3 has 18 amino acids. Germline CDR1 is KGHDR and CDR2 is SFDVKD. The ends lost 1 base at V and 0 bases at J; junction bases unmatched: 8. The CDR3 region is CATSDFQGQESSGNTIYF. DNA of the CDR3: TGTGCCACCAGTGATTTTCAAGGACAGGAAAGCTCTGGAAACACCATATATTTT.

The chain carries TRBV12-3 or TRBV12-4 and TRBJ2-3; D uncertain. This CDR3 contains 13 residues. The V and J ends lost 2 bases and 10 bases respectively, with 13 bases between them. The CDR3 region is CASSLPPAGAQYF. The CDR3 DNA sequence: TGTGCCAGCAGTTTACCGCCCGCCGGTGCGCAGTATTTT.

The CDR3 spells CASTPAGLLNEQYF. The CDR3 region has the DNA TGTGCCAGCACCCCCGCCGGACTACTTAACGAGCAGTACTTC. The V call is TRBV6-2 or TRBV6-3, the J call TRBJ2-7, with D possibly TRBD2 on 6 matching bases. The V and J ends lost 7 bases and 5 bases respectively, with 18 bases between them. CDR1 MNHEY and CDR2 SVGEGT come from the germline V gene. This CDR3 has 14 amino acids.

The V and J genes are TRBV5-1 and TRBJ1-1; D uncertain. Trimming cost V 0 bases and J 4 bases, with 16 bases left between them. This CDR3 comprises 16 residues. Germline V gives CDR1 SGHRS, CDR2 YFSETQ. The CDR3 protein is CASSLESGGVGTEAFF. CDR3 coding DNA: TGCGCCAGCAGCTTGGAGTCCGGCGGGGTAGGCACTGAAGCTTTCTTT.

Only one count was recorded for this clone. This chain connects TRBV3-1 (or the pseudogene TRBV3-2) to TRBJ1-6, with TRBD1 as a possible D gene (5 bases). Looked up from germline, CDR1 is LGHDT and CDR2 is YNNKEL (reference sequence). The CDR3 loop spans 17 amino acids. The V gene lost 4 bases and the J gene lost 10 bases, with 23 bases spanning the gap. The CDR3: CASSPKSWGRSRSPLHF. CDR3 nucleotide sequence: TGTGCCAGCAGCCCAAAGTCATGGGGGAGGTCTAGGTCACCCCTCCACTTT.

The chain combines TRBV24-1 with TRBJ1-5; 9 positions match TRBD1. Germline trimming cut 3 bases from V and 4 bases from J; bases unmatched to any gene: 21. The CDR3 sequence is 21 residues long. CDR1 and CDR2 from the germline V gene are KGHDR and SFDVKD. The CDR3, as DNA: TGTGCCACCAGTGATCCCAACCGGGACAGGGATCGGCCCATAGCGAATCAGCCCCAGCATTTT. Amino acids: CATSDPNRDRDRPIANQPQHF.

This clone occurred once. The CDR3 DNA is TGTGCCAGCAGCAAGACTAGCGCAAACACCGGGGAGCTGTTTTTT. Its translation is CASSKTSANTGELFF. The chain combines TRBV9 with TRBJ2-2, with TRBD2 matching 8 bases. The CDR3 loop spans 15 amino acids. Germline loops: CDR1 SGDLS, CDR2 YYNGEE. Unmatched junction bases numbered 4, after V lost 4 bases and J lost 2 bases.

V gene TRBV2 combines with J gene TRBJ2-5; D call uncertain. Trimming shortened V by 10 bases and J by 1 base, and 10 bases separated the two germline ends. Germline V gene lookup returns CDR1 SNHLY and CDR2 FYNNEI. The CDR3 sequence is 12 residues long. The CDR3 loop reads CATSWAQETQYF. In DNA form, the CDR3 reads TGTGCCACCTCTTGGGCCCAAGAGACCCAGTACTTC.

This clone was observed many times. The rearrangement joins TRBV6-1 to TRBJ1-4, with 8 bases matching TRBD1. CDR3 length: 14 amino acids. Germline-derived CDR1 and CDR2 are MNHNS and SASEGT. Losses at the gene ends were 1 base for V and 7 bases for J; bases not matched to a gene: 2. The CDR3 sequence is CASSEGQGFEKLFF. As DNA, the CDR3 is TGTGCCAGCAGTGAAGGACAGGGGTTTGAAAAACTGTTTTTT.

In DNA form, the CDR3 reads TGTGCCAGCAGGCTACAGGGGGGAGCTAATGAAAAACTGTTTTTT. Protein product: CASRLQGGANEKLFF. The chain uses TRBV27 and TRBJ1-4, with 8 nucleotides matching TRBD1. The V segment lost 6 bases and the J segment 3 bases; nucleotides outside the gene matches: 6. The CDR3 spans 15 residues. CDR1 and CDR2 from the germline V gene are MNHEY and SMNVEV (reference sequence).

This rearrangement joins TRBV7-2 to TRBJ2-7; D may be TRBD1 (6 bases). CDR3 length: 14 residues. The V end lost 2 bases, the J end lost 4 bases, and 12 bases lay between the germline ends. Germline lookup yields CDR1 SGHTA and CDR2 FQGNSA. CDR3: CASSLSGAGYEQYF. The CDR3 DNA is TGTGCCAGCAGCTTATCAGGGGCTGGGTACGAGCAGTACTTC.

The J gene is TRBJ2-2, the V gene TRBV2, with 9 bases lining up with TRBD1. Germline V gene lookup returns CDR1 SNHLY and CDR2 FYNNEI. CDR3 length: 15 residues. Unmatched junction bases numbered 7, after V lost 5 bases and J lost 6 bases. CDR3 coding DNA: TGTGCCAGCAGTTCCGGGACAGGGACCTCCGGGGAGCTGTTTTTT. Protein sequence: CASSSGTGTSGELFF.

In this sample, this clone turned up a few times. V and J are TRBV5-1 and TRBJ1-6; TRBD1 agrees at 11 bases. The CDR3 is 19 residues long. Germline values: CDR1 SGHRS, CDR2 YFSETQ. J was trimmed by 2 bases and V by 0 bases; bases with no gene match: 7. In nucleotides, the CDR3 is TGCGCCAGCAGCTTGGGGACAGGGGGCTTGGTGACCTATAATTCACCCCTCCACTTT. The encoded protein is CASSLGTGGLVTYNSPLHF.

This clone was found once. The J gene is TRBJ1-3, the V gene TRBV2; D call uncertain. From germline, CDR1 is SNHLY and CDR2 FYNNEI. The length of the CDR3 is 14 residues. The V gene lost 5 bases and the J gene lost 6 bases, with 14 bases spanning the gap. The CDR3 protein is CASSLLGPSNTIYF. In DNA form, the CDR3 reads TGTGCCAGCAGTCTCCTAGGTCCATCAAACACCATATATTTT. Complete variable domain (other parts from reference TRBV2 and TRBJ1-3): EPEVTQTPSHQVTQMGQEVILRCVPISNHLYFYWYRQILGQKVEFLVSFYNNEISEKSEIFDDQFSVERPDGSNFTLKIRSTKLEDSAMYFCASSLLGPSNTIYFGEGSWLTVV.

This CDR3 reads CASVIPGMNTEAFF. The CDR3 DNA reads as TGTGCCAGCGTCATCCCCGGGATGAACACTGAAGCTTTCTTT. The chain uses TRBV28 and TRBJ1-1; D is undetermined. The CDR3 runs to 14 residues. From germline, CDR1 is MDHEN and CDR2 SYDVKM. The V end was cut by 8 bases, the J end by 0 bases, with 13 bases between.

The chain uses TRBV3-1 (or the pseudogene TRBV3-2) and TRBJ1-1, with a tentative D call TRBD1 (6 bases). In germline, CDR1 is LGHDT, CDR2 YNNKEL (reference sequence). The CDR3 runs 14 residues. Trimming took off 8 bases at V and 5 bases at J, with 18 bases between the two ends. As DNA, the CDR3 is TGTGCCAGCCAAGAACCAGGGAGGGGGACTGAAGCTTTCTTT. Residues: CASQEPGRGTEAFF.